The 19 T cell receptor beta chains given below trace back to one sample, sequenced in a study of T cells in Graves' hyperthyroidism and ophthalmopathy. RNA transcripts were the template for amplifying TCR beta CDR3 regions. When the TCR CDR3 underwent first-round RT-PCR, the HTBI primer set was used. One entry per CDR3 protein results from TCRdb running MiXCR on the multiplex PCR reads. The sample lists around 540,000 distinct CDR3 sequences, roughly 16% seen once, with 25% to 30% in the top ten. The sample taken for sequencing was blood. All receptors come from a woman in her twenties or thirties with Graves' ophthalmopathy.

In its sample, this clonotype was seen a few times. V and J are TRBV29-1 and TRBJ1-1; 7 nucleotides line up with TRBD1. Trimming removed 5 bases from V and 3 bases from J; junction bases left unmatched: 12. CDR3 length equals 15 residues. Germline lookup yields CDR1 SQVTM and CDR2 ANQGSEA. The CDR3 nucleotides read TGCAGCGTTTGGGCACAGGGAGGGGGCTACACTGAAGCTTTCTTT. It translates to CSVWAQGGGYTEAFF.

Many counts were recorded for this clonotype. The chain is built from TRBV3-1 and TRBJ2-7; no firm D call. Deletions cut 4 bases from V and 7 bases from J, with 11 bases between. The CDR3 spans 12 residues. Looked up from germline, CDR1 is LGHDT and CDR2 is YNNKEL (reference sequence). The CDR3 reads CASSLPPGEQYF. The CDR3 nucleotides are TGTGCCAGCAGCCTACCTCCTGGGGAGCAGTACTTC.

The CDR3: CASSYSRGPNEQFF. The CDR3 DNA reads as TGTGCCAGCAGTTACTCGAGGGGCCCCAATGAGCAGTTCTTC. The rearrangement links TRBV6-2 or TRBV6-3 to TRBJ2-1; possibly TRBD1 or TRBD2 for D (5 bases each). The germline gives CDR1 MNHEY, CDR2 SVGEGT. This CDR3 region has 14 residues. Trimming took 0 bases from V and 6 from J, leaving 9 bases between them.

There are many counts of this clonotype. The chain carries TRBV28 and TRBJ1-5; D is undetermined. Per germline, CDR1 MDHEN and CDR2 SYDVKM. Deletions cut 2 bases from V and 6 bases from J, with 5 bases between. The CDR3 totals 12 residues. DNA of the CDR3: TGTGCCAGCAGTTTAGTGAGTCAGCCCCAGCATTTT. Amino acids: CASSLVSQPQHF.

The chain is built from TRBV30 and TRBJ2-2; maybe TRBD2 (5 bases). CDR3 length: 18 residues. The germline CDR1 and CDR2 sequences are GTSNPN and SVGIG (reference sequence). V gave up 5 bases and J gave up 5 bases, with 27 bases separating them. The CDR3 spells CAWCEALAPARGTGELFF. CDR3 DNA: TGTGCCTGGTGTGAAGCCCTAGCCCCCGCCCGGGGAACCGGGGAGCTGTTTTTT.

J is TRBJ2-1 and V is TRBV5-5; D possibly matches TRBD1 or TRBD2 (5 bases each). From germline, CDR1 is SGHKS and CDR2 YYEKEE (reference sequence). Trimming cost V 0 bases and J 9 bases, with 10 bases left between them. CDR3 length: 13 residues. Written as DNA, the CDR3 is TGTGCCAGCAGCTTGGAGTGGGGGTCTGAGCAGTTCTTC. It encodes CASSLEWGSEQFF.

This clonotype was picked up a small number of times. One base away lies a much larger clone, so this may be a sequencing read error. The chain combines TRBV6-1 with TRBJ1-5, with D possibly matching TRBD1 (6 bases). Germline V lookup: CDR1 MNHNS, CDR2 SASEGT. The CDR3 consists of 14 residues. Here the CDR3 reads CASTNRDNNRPQHF. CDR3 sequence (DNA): TGTGCCAGCACTAACCGGGACAACAATCGGCCCCAGCATTTT.

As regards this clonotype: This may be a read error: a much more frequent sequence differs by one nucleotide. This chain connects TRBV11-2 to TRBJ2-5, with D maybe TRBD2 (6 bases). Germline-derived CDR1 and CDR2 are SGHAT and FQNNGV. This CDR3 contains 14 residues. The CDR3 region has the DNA TGTGCCAGCAGTCCCCGGGGGTACCAAGGGACCCAGTACTTC. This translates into CASSPRGYQGTQYF. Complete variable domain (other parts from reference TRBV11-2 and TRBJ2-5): EAGVAQSPRYKIIEKRQSVAFWCNPISGHATLYWYQQILGQGPKLLIQFQNNGVVDDSQLPKDRFSAERLKGVDSTLKIQPAKLEDSAVYLCASSPRGYQGTQYFGPGTRLLVL.

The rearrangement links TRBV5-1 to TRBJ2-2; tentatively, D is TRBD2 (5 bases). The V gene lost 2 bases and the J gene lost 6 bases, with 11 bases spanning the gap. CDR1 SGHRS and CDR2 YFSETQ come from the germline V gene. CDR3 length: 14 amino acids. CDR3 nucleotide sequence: TGCGCCAGCAGCTTTCGGCGGGCCCCCGGGGAGCTGTTTTTT. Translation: CASSFRRAPGELFF.

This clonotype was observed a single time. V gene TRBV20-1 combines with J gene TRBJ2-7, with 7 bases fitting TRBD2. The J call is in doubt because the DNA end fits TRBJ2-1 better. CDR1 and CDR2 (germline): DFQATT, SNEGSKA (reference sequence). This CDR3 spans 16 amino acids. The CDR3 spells CSARDLGGSTLDEQFF. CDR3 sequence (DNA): TGCAGTGCTAGAGATCTCGGCGGGAGCACCTTGGACGAGCAGTTCTTC.

In nucleotides, the CDR3 is TGTGCCAGCACCACCTCAGGGGGCGGGAGCTACGAGCAGTACTTC. Protein product: CASTTSGGGSYEQYF. V gene TRBV12-3 or TRBV12-4 combines with J gene TRBJ2-7; tentatively, D is TRBD1 (8 bases). V lost 7 bases and J lost 3, with 19 bases in between. The CDR3 sequence is 15 residues long.

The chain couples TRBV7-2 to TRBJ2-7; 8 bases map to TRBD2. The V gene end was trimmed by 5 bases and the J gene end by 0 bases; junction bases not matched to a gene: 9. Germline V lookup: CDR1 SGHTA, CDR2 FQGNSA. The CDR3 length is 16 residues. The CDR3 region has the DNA TGTGCCAGCAGCCAAAAGGGGAGCGGGAGCTCCTACGAGCAGTACTTC. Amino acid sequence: CASSQKGSGSSYEQYF. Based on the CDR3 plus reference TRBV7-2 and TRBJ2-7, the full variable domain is GAGVSQSPSNKVTEKGKDVELRCDPISGHTALYWYRQSLGQGLEFLIYFQGNSAPDKSGLPSDRFSAERTGGSVSTLTIQRTQQEDSAVYLCASSQKGSGSSYEQYFGPGTRLTVT.

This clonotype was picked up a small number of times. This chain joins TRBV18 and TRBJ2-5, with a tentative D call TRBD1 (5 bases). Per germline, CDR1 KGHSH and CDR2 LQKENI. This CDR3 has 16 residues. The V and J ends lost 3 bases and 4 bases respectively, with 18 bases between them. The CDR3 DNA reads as TGTGCCAGCTCACCTTGGCCGACAGATAAAATAGAGACCCAGTACTTC. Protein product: CASSPWPTDKIETQYF. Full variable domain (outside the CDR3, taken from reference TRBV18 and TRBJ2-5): NAGVMQNPRHLVRRRGQEARLRCSPMKGHSHVYWYRQLPEEGLKFMVYLQKENIIDESGMPKERFSAEFPKEGPSILRIQQVVRGDSAAYFCASSPWPTDKIETQYFGPGTRLLVL.

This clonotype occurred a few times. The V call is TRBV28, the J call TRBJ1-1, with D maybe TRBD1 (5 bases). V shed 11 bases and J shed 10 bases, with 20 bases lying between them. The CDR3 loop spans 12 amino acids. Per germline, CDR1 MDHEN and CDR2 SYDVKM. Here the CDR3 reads CASQGGRVVAFF. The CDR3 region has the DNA TGTGCCTCCCAGGGCGGTAGGGTTGTAGCTTTCTTT.

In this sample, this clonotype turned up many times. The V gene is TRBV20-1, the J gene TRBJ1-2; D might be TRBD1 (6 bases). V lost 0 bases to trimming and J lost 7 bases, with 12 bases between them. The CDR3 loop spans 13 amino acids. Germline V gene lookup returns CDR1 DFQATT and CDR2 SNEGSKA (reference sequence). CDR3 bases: TGCAGTGCTAGAGACAGGGGCGGAGGTGGCTACACCTTC. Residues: CSARDRGGGGYTF.

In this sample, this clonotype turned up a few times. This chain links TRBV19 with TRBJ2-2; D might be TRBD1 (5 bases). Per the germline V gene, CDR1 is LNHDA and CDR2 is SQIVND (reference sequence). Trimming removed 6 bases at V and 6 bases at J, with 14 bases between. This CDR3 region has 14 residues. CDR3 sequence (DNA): TGTGCCAGTAGAGTCTTGTGGGGCCCCGGGGAGCTGTTTTTT. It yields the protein CASRVLWGPGELFF.

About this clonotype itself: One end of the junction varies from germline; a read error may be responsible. The CDR3 loop reads CASSYHGGAHYGQYF. Here the CDR3 DNA reads TGTGCCAGCAGTTACCATGGAGGTGCGCACTACGGGCAGTACTTC. J is TRBJ2-7 and V is TRBV6-9, with a weak D call TRBD2 (5 bases). The CDR3 has 15 residues. Germline V gene data show CDR1 as MNHGY and CDR2 as SVAAGI.

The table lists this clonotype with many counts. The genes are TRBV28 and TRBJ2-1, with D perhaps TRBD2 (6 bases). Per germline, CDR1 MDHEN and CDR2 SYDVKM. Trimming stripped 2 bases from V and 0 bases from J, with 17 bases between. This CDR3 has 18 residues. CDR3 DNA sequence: TGTGCCAGCAGTTTACGGCCGGGACTCAAAAACTCCTACAATGAGCAGTTCTTC. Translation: CASSLRPGLKNSYNEQFF.

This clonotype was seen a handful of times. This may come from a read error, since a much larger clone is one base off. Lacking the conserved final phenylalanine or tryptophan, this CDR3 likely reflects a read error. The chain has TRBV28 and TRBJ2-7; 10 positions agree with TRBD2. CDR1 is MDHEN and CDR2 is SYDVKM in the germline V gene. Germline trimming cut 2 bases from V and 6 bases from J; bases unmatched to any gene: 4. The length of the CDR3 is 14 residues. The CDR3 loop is CASSLLAGEGEQYL. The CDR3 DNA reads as TGTGCCAGCAGTTTACTAGCGGGAGAAGGCGAGCAGTACCTC.